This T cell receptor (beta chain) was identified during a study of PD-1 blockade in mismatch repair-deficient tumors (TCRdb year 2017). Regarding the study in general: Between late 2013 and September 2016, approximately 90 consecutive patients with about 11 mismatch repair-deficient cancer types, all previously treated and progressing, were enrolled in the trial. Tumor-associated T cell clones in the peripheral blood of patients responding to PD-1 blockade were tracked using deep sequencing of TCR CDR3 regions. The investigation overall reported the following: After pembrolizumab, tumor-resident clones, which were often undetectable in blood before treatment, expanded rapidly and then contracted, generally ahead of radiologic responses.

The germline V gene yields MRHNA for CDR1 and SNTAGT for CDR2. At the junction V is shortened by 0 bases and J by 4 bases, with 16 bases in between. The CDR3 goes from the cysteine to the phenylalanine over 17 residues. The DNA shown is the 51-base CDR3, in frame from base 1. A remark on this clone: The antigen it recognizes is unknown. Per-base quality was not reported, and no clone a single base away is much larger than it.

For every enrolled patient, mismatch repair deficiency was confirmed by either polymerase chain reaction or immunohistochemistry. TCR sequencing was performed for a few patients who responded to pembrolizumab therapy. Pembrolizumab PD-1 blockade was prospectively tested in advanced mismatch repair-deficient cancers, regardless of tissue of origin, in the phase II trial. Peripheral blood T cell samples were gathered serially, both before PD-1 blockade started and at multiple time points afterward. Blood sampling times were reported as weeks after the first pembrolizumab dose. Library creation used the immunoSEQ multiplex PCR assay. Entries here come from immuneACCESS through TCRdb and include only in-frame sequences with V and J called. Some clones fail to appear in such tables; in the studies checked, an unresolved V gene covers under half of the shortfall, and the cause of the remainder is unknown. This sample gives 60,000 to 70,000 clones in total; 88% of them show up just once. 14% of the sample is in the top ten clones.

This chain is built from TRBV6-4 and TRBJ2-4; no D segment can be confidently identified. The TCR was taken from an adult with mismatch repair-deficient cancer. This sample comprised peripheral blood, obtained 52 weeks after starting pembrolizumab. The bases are TGTGCCAGCAGTGACTCGTTAACGGAAGGCCCAAAAAACATTCAGTACTTC. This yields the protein CASSDSLTEGPKNIQYF.